The 8 T cell receptor beta chains below come from one sample, sequenced in a study of T cell repertoires in cytomegalovirus infection. Each CDR3 protein is one row after TCRdb ran MiXCR on the reads. The sample lists some 300,000 distinct CDR3 sequences; 15% to 20% were seen once. The sequenced sample was PBMCs. Receptors were obtained from a human donor in good health (CMV status not recorded). Some clones in this sample may be carry-over from other donors' samples.

The chain uses TRBV4-1 and TRBJ1-5, with TRBD1 as a possible D gene (5 bases). This CDR3 has 15 amino acids. Germline V gene lookup returns CDR1 MGHRA and CDR2 YSYEKL. Trimming pared 0 bases from V and 9 bases from J, leaving 15 bases between. The CDR3 loop is CASSQDTQVGRPQHF. Written as DNA, the CDR3 is TGCGCCAGCAGCCAAGATACACAGGTCGGGAGGCCCCAGCATTTT.

This clonotype has only a few counts. This sequence joins TRBV11-2 and TRBJ2-3; 9 nucleotides agree with TRBD1. Trimming at V came to 5 bases and at J to 4 bases, leaving 16 bases not matched to a gene. The V gene's germline CDR1 is SGHAT and CDR2 FQNNGV. CDR3 length: 18 amino acids. CDR3 sequence (DNA): TGTGCCAGCAGCCCGGGGGACAGGGTCAATAGCGTGGCAGATACGCAGTATTTT. Its translation is CASSPGDRVNSVADTQYF.

This clonotype has ten or more counts. This rearrangement joins TRBV7-2 to TRBJ2-2; possible D gene TRBD1, 6 bases. CDR3 length: 15 residues. The V end lost 3 bases, the J end lost 1 base, and 9 bases lay between the germline ends. Germline CDR1 and CDR2: SGHTA and FQGNSA. Here the CDR3 reads CASSFTGLNTGELFF. CDR3 coding DNA: TGTGCCAGCAGCTTTACAGGGCTGAACACCGGGGAGCTGTTTTTT.

The J gene is TRBJ2-5, the V gene TRBV5-4; TRBD1 agrees at 7 bases. The CDR3 extends over 15 amino acids. Germline values: CDR1 SGHNT, CDR2 YYREEE (reference sequence). The junction had 7 bases not matched to a gene; V was cut back by 2 bases and J by 3 bases. The CDR3 region has the DNA TGTGCCAGCAGCTTTCCGGGACAGTCAAAAGAGACCCAGTACTTC. It is translated as CASSFPGQSKETQYF.

This clonotype was found many times. The chain combines TRBV12-3 or TRBV12-4 with TRBJ1-4; D is uncertain. Trimming took off 2 bases at V and 2 bases at J, with 6 bases between the two ends. The CDR3 contains 14 residues. The CDR3 coding sequence is TGTGCCAGCAGTTTAATGAGCACTAATGAAAAACTGTTTTTT. This encodes CASSLMSTNEKLFF.

CDR3 bases: TGCAGTGCTAGGCCAGGGACTAGCTCGTTAGAGACCCAGTACTTC. Translation: CSARPGTSSLETQYF. This chain links TRBV20-1 with TRBJ2-5; TRBD2 matches 9 bases. V was pared by 3 bases and J by 4 bases, with 9 bases of the junction left unmatched. From germline, CDR1 is DFQATT and CDR2 SNEGSKA (reference sequence). The CDR3 length is 15 residues.

Many counts were recorded for this clonotype. J is TRBJ2-2 and V is TRBV7-2; D remains unclear. Trimming took off 2 bases at V and 0 bases at J, with 7 bases between the two ends. Germline-derived CDR1 and CDR2 are SGHTA and FQGNSA. This CDR3 spans 15 amino acids. CDR3 loop: CASSLIAANTGELFF. The CDR3 DNA is TGTGCCAGCAGCTTAATCGCAGCGAACACCGGGGAGCTGTTTTTT.

This clonotype was found a few times. This rearrangement joins TRBV6-2 or TRBV6-3 to TRBJ1-2; no definite D call. CDR1 is MNHEY, CDR2 SVGEGT, per germline. This CDR3 comprises 13 residues. The ends were cut back, 5 bases at V and 7 bases at J, with 14 bases in the middle. CDR3 loop: CASSVFSGGGYTF. The CDR3 DNA follows: TGTGCCAGCAGTGTATTCTCGGGAGGTGGCTACACCTTC.